This T cell receptor beta chain was identified in a study of T cells in Graves' hyperthyroidism and ophthalmopathy. Regions amplified from RNA transcripts were the TCR beta CDR3 regions. TCR CDR3 underwent first-round RT-PCR with the HTBI primer set. MiXCR, run by TCRdb on the multiplex PCR reads, gives a single entry per CDR3 protein. The sample records over 450,000 distinct CDR3 sequences, under 20% being singletons. This clonotype was seen only a few times. V dropped 5 bases and J dropped 0 bases, with 11 bases sitting between them. Germline assignment: CDR1 DFQATT and CDR2 SNEGSKA (reference sequence). There are 15 residues in the CDR3.

Material for sequencing was blood. The source of this sequence is a woman aged 18-29 years with Graves' ophthalmopathy. The rearrangement links TRBV20-1 to TRBJ1-6, with a weak D call TRBD1 (6 bases). CDR3 sequence: CSAVPGVSYNSPLHF. The CDR3 bases are TGCAGTGCTGTGCCAGGGGTCTCCTATAATTCACCCCTCCACTTT.